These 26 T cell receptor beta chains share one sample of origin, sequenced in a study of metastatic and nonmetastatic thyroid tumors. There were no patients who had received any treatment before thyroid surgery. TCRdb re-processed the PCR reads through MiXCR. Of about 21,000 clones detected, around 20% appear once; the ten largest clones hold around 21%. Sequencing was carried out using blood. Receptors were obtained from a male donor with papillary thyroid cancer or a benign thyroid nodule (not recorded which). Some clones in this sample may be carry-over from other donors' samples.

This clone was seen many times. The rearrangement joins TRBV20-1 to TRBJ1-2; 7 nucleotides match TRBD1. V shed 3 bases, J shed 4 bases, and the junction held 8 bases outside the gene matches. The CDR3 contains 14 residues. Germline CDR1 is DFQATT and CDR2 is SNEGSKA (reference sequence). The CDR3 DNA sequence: TGCAGTGCTAGTGACCTTAGGGGGCCCTATGGCTACACCTTC. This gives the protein CSASDLRGPYGYTF.

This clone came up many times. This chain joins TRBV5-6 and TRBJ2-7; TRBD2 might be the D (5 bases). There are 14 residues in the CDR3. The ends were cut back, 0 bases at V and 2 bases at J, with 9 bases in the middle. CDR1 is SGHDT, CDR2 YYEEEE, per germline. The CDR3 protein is CASSLDGIAYEQYF. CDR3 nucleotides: TGTGCCAGCAGCTTGGACGGGATAGCCTACGAGCAGTACTTC.

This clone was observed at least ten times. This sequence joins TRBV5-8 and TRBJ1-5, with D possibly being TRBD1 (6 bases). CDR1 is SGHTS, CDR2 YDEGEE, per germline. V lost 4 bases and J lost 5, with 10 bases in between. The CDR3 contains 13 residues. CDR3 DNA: TGTGCCAGCAGCGCTCACAGGGATCAGCCCCAGCATTTT. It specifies CASSAHRDQPQHF.

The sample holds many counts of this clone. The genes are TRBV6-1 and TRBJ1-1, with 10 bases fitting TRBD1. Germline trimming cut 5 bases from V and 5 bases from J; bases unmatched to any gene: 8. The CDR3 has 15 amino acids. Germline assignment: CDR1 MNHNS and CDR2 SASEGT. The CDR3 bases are TGTGCCAGCAGTAGCCGACAGGGGGCGGCGACTGAAGCTTTCTTT. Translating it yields CASSSRQGAATEAFF.

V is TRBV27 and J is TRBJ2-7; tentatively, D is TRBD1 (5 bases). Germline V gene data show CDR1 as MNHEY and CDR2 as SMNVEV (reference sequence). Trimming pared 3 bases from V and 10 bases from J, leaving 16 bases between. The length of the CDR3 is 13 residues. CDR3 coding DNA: TGTGCCAGCAGTTTCCGGCAGGGTGGCGATCAGTACTTC. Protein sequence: CASSFRQGGDQYF.

The CDR3, as DNA: TGTGCCAGCAGCCCTACGATGGTAGCGGAACCGCCCTACGAGCAGTACTTC. This encodes CASSPTMVAEPPYEQYF. The rearrangement joins TRBV4-2 to TRBJ2-7; perhaps TRBD2 as D (6 bases). The V gene lost 4 bases and the J gene lost 2 bases, with 21 bases spanning the gap. Germline assignment: CDR1 LGHNA and CDR2 YNFKEQ. This CDR3 comprises 17 residues.

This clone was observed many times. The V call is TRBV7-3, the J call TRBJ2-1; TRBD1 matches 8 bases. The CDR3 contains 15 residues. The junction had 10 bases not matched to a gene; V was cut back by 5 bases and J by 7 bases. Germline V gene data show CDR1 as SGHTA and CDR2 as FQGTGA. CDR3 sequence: CASSPGGAFRNEQFF. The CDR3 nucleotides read TGTGCCAGCAGCCCAGGGGGCGCCTTTAGGAATGAGCAGTTCTTC.

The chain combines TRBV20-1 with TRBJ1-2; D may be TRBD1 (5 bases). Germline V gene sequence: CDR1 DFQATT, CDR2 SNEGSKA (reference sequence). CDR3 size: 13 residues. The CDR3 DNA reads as TGCAACCCGGGGGTCCGTGAAGACTATGGCTACACCTTC. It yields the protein CNPGVREDYGYTF.

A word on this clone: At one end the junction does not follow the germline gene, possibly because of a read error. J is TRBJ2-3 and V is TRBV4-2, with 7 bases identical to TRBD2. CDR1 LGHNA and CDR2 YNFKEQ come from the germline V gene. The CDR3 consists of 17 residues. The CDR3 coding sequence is TGTGCCAGCAGCCAGGAGAGGACTAGTTACTACACATATACGCAGTATTTT. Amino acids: CASSQERTSYYTYTQYF.

The CDR3 nucleotides are TGTGCCAGCAGCCCCGTCACCGGGACAGGAGACGAAAAACTGTTTTTT. Translated: CASSPVTGTGDEKLFF. The V gene is TRBV7-9, the J gene TRBJ1-4; 8 bases agree with TRBD1. Germline V gene lookup returns CDR1 SEHNR and CDR2 FQNEAQ (reference sequence). With 5 bases clipped from V and 8 bases from J, the junction kept 13 bases outside the gene matches. The CDR3 covers 16 residues. The entire variable domain, with the rest obtained from reference TRBV7-9 and TRBJ1-4, is as follows: DTGVSQNPRHKITKRGQNVTFRCDPISEHNRLYWYRQTLGQGPEFLTYFQNEAQLEKSRLLSDRFSAERPKGSFSTLEIQRTEQGDSAMYLCASSPVTGTGDEKLFFGSGTQLSVL.

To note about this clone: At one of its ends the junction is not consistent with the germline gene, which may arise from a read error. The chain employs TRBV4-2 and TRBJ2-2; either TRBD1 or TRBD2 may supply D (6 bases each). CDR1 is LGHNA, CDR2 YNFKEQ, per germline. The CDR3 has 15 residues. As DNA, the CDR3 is TGTGCCAACAGCCAAGAGGAGGGGGGCACCGGGGAGCTGTTTTTT. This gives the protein CANSQEEGGTGELFF.

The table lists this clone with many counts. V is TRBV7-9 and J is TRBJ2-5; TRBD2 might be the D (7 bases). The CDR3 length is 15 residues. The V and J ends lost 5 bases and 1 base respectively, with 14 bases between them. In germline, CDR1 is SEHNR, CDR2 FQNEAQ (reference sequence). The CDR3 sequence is CASSPKGGGQETQYF. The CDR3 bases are TGTGCCAGCAGCCCTAAGGGGGGGGGCCAAGAGACCCAGTACTTC.

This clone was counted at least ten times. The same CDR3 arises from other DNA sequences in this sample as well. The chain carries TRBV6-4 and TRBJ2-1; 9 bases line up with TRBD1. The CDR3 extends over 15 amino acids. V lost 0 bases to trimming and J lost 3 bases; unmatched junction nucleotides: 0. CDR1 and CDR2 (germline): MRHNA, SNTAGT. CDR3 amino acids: CASSDSTGGYNEQFF. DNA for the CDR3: TGTGCCAGCAGTGACTCGACAGGGGGCTACAATGAGCAGTTCTTC.

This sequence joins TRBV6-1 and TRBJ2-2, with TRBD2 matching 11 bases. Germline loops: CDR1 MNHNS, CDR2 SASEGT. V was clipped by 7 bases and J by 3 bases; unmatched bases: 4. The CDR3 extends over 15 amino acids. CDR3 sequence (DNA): TGTGCCAGCAAGGGACTAGCGGATCACACCGGGGAGCTGTTTTTT. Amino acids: CASKGLADHTGELFF.

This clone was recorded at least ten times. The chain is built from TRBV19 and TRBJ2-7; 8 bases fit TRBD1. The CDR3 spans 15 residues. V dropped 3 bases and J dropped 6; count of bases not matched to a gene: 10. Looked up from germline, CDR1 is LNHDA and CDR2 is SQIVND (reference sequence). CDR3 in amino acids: CASSISGQGIREQYF. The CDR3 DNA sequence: TGTGCCAGTAGTATTTCCGGACAGGGAATACGCGAGCAGTACTTC.

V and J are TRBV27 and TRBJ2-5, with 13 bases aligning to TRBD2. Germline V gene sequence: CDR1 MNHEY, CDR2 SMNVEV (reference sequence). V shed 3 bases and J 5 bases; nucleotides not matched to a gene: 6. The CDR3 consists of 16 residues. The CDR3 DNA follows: TGTGCCAGCAGTTTCCCGACTAGCGGGGGGCGGGAGACCCAGTACTTC. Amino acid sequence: CASSFPTSGGRETQYF.

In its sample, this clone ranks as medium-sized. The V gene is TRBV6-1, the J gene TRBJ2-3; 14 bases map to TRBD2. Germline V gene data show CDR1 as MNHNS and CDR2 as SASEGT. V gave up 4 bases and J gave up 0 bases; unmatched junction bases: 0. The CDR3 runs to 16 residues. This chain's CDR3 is CASSGLAGGSTDTQYF. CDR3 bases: TGTGCCAGCAGTGGACTAGCGGGGGGGAGCACAGATACGCAGTATTTT.

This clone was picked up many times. CDR3 amino acids: CASSLRQGSSNAHGYTF. CDR3 nucleotides: TGTGCCAGCAGCTTAAGACAGGGATCTTCGAATGCGCATGGCTACACCTTC. V and J are TRBV11-1 and TRBJ1-2, with 7 bases fitting TRBD1. The CDR3 length is 17 residues. Germline values: CDR1 SGHAT, CDR2 FQDESV (reference sequence). Trimming cost V 2 bases and J 6 bases; bases outside gene matches: 15.

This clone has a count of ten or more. CDR3 region: CSVEVKGQGNTEAFF. The CDR3 region has the DNA TGCAGCGTTGAAGTCAAAGGACAGGGGAACACTGAAGCTTTCTTT. V and J are TRBV29-1 and TRBJ1-1; 8 nucleotides line up with TRBD1. This CDR3 region has 15 residues. The trim removed 1 base at V and 1 base at J, leaving 5 bases unmatched. The V gene's germline CDR1 is SQVTM and CDR2 ANQGSEA.

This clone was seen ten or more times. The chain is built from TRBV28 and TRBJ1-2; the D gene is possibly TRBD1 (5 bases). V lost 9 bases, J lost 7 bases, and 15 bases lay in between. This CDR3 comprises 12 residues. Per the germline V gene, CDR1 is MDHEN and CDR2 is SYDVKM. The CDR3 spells CASRSGGFGYTF. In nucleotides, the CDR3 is TGTGCCAGTAGATCTGGGGGATTTGGCTACACCTTC.

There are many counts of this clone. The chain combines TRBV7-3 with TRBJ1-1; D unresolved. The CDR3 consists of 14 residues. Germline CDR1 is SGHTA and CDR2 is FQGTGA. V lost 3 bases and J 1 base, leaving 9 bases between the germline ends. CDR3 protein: CASSLTRANTEAFF. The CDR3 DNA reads TGTGCCAGCAGCTTGACAAGGGCGAACACTGAAGCTTTCTTT.

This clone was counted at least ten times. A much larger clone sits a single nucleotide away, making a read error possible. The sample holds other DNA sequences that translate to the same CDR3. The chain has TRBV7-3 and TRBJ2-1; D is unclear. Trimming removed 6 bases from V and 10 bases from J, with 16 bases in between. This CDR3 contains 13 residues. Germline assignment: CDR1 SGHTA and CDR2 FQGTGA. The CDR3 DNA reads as TGTGCCAGCAGTTACGCCCCAATGAGGGAGCAGTTCTTC. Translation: CASSYAPMREQFF. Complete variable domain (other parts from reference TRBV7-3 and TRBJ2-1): GAGVSQTPSNKVTEKGKYVELRCDPISGHTALYWYRQSLGQGPEFLIYFQGTGAADDSGLPNDRFFAVRPEGSVSTLKIQRTERGDSAVYLCASSYAPMREQFFGPGTRLTVL.

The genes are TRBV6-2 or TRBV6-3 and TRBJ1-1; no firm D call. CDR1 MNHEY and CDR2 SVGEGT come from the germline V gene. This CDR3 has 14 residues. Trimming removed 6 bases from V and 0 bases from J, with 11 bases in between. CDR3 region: CASSSVGMNTEAFF. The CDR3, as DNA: TGTGCCAGCAGCTCGGTAGGGATGAACACTGAAGCTTTCTTT.

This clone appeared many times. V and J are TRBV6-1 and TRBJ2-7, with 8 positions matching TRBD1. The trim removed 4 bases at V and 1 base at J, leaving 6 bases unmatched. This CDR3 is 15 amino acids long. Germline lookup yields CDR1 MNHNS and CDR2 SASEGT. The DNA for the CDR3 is TGTGCCAGCAGTGTCCCGGACAGGGTATCCTACGAGCAGTACTTC. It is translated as CASSVPDRVSYEQYF.

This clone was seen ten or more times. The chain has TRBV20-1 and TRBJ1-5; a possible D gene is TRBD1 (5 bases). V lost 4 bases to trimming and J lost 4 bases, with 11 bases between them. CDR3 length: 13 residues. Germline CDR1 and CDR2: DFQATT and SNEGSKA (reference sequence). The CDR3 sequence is CSAMRGANQPQHF. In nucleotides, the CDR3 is TGCAGTGCTATGCGAGGGGCGAATCAGCCCCAGCATTTT.

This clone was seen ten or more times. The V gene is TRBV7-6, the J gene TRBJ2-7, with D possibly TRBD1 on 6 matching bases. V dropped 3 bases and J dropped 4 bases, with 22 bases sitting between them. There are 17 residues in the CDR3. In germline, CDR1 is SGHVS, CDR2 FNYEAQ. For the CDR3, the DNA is TGTGCCAGCAGCTTGGGGCAGGGGACACTCCTGCTATACGAGCAGTACTTC. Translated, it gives CASSLGQGTLLLYEQYF.